A single sample is the source of the 18 T cell receptor beta chains below, sequenced in a study of identical twins (dated by TCRdb to the mid-2010s). The method behind the library was 5' RACE. These reads were obtained on an Illumina HiSeq 2000. Through fastp at Q25 and MiXCR, TCRdb rebuilt clones from the public reads, retaining in-frame beta chains. Rows merge per CDR3 protein into single entries with the most common DNA and genes. The sample data list 1,800,000 or so distinct CDR3 sequences, and under 35% of these were observed just once. Around 0.25% of the sample lies in the top ten. Input material: cord blood. All receptors come from a newborn girl in good health.

A remark on this clonotype: A read error may produce the germline difference seen at one junction end. The chain is built from TRBV4-1 and TRBJ2-1; 9 nucleotides line up with TRBD2. CDR3 size: 16 residues. Germline CDR1 reads MGHRA; CDR2 reads YSYEKL. The DNA for the CDR3 is TGCGCCAACAGCCAAGATCGGAGCGGGGGGACCAATGAGCAGTTCTTC. Residues: CANSQDRSGGTNEQFF.

This clonotype was recorded a few times. This rearrangement joins TRBV6-6 to TRBJ1-2; 9 bases line up with TRBD1. V shed 0 bases and J 8 bases; nucleotides not matched to a gene: 10. From germline, CDR1 is MNHNY and CDR2 SVGAGI (reference sequence). This CDR3 has 16 amino acids. CDR3 amino acids: CASSYSGQQGARGYTF. The CDR3 bases are TGTGCCAGCAGTTACTCAGGGCAACAGGGGGCACGAGGCTACACCTTC.

In the case of this clonotype: The junction differs from germline at one of its ends, possibly a read error. This chain links TRBV6-4 with TRBJ2-6, with 7 bases lining up with TRBD2. Germline CDR1 MRHNA, CDR2 SNTAGT. This CDR3 is built from 15 residues. The DNA of the CDR3 is TGTGCCAACAGTGCGGGAGTGGTGGGGGCCAACGTCCTGACTTTC. This encodes CANSAGVVGANVLTF.

A single count supports this clonotype. V is TRBV2 and J is TRBJ2-1, with TRBD1 matching over 9 bases. The DNA end is more similar to TRBJ2-7, so the J call may be wrong. The CDR3 loop spans 17 amino acids. Germline CDR1 and CDR2: SNHLY and FYNNEI. CDR3 loop: CASSVRWDRELHNEQYF. The CDR3 DNA reads as TGTGCCAGCAGTGTCCGTTGGGACAGGGAATTACACAATGAGCAGTACTTC.

There are a few counts of this clonotype. The chain recombines TRBV29-1 with TRBJ1-2; 7 positions agree with TRBD1. V shed 5 bases and J 4 bases; nucleotides not matched to a gene: 10. In germline, CDR1 is SQVTM, CDR2 ANQGSEA. The CDR3 spans 14 residues. The CDR3 reads CSVNTPGGGYGYTF. CDR3 coding DNA: TGCAGCGTTAATACTCCAGGGGGTGGCTATGGCTACACCTTC. The variable domain in full, with the rest retrieved from reference TRBV29-1 and TRBJ1-2, is SAVISQKPSRDICQRGTSLTIQCQVDSQVTMMFWYRQQPGQSLTLIATANQGSEATYESGFVIDKFPISRPNLTFSTLTVSNMSPEDSSIYLCSVNTPGGGYGYTFGSGTRLTVV.

This clonotype has only one observation. This may be a read error: a much more frequent sequence differs by one nucleotide. This chain joins TRBV4-1 and TRBJ2-1; 10 nucleotides agree with TRBD1. The length of the CDR3 is 14 residues. Per the germline V gene, CDR1 is MGHRA and CDR2 is YSYEKL. The CDR3, as DNA: TGCACCAGCAGCCAAGGGACAGGGGACAATGAGCAGTTCTTC. Protein sequence: CTSSQGTGDNEQFF.

This clonotype has a single count. An end of the junction does not agree with germline; a read error may underlie this. The chain uses TRBV4-1 and TRBJ2-7; unclear D gene. This CDR3 has 14 residues. Germline CDR1 reads MGHRA; CDR2 reads YSYEKL. The CDR3 here is CASSQVVLSCEQYF. CDR3 DNA: TGCGCCAGCAGCCAAGTGGTTCTCTCCTGCGAGCAGTACTTC.

The chain has TRBV12-3 or TRBV12-4 and TRBJ2-7; 7 bases fit TRBD1. The length of the CDR3 is 16 residues. Trimming cost V 8 bases and J 4 bases; bases outside gene matches: 17. The CDR3 loop is CASGLSWGTARYEQYF. The CDR3 coding sequence is TGTGCCAGCGGATTAAGTTGGGGGACAGCGCGATACGAGCAGTACTTC.

The chain combines TRBV6-1 with TRBJ2-3, with no clear D. The V and J ends lost 0 bases and 0 bases respectively, with 7 bases between them. Germline CDR1 is MNHNS and CDR2 is SASEGT. CDR3 length: 15 residues. The CDR3 region is CASSEAPLSTDTQYF. In DNA form, the CDR3 reads TGTGCCAGCAGTGAAGCGCCGCTCAGCACAGATACGCAGTATTTT.

In the case of this clonotype: An end of the junction does not agree with germline; a read error may underlie this. V usage is TRBV27 and J usage is TRBJ1-5; 9 nucleotides line up with TRBD1. CDR1 MNHEY and CDR2 SMNVEV come from the germline V gene (reference sequence). The CDR3 totals 16 residues. In DNA form, the CDR3 reads TGTGCCAGGAGTTTATACCCGGACAGGGGCTATCAGCCCCAGCATTTT. Amino acids: CARSLYPDRGYQPQHF.

This clonotype was found once. This chain uses TRBV9 with TRBJ2-1; D remains unclear. The assigned J gene may be wrong: the sequence end matches TRBJ2-7 better. This CDR3 has 15 amino acids. CDR1 SGDLS and CDR2 YYNGEE come from the germline V gene. The CDR3 coding sequence is TGTGCCAGCAGCGCACGCTATTCTGCCTACAATGAGCAGTACTTC. It encodes CASSARYSAYNEQYF.

The chain employs TRBV4-1 and TRBJ2-7; TRBD1 agrees at 8 bases. This CDR3 has 15 amino acids. V was pared by 2 bases and J by 4 bases, with 7 bases of the junction left unmatched. Germline-derived CDR1 and CDR2 are MGHRA and YSYEKL. The CDR3 here is CASSQFGTGLYEQYF. The DNA of the CDR3 is TGCGCCAGCAGCCAATTCGGGACAGGTCTTTACGAGCAGTACTTC.

In this sample, this clonotype turned up a few times. The chain combines TRBV5-1 with TRBJ1-4; no clear D gene. This CDR3 contains 14 residues. Trimming stripped 4 bases from V and 3 bases from J, with 10 bases between. Germline V lookup: CDR1 SGHRS, CDR2 YFSETQ. In DNA, the CDR3 is TGCGCCAGCAGCCCGACTGTTTCTAATGAAAAACTGTTTTTT. Encoded protein: CASSPTVSNEKLFF. Full variable domain (outside the CDR3, taken from reference TRBV5-1 and TRBJ1-4): KAGVTQTPRYLIKTRGQQVTLSCSPISGHRSVSWYQQTPGQGLQFLFEYFSETQRNKGNFPGRFSGRQFSNSRSEMNVSTLELGDSALYLCASSPTVSNEKLFFGSGTQLSVL.

The chain recombines TRBV3-1 with TRBJ2-2; 7 bases agree with TRBD2. CDR1 LGHDT and CDR2 YNNKEL come from the germline V gene (reference sequence). The CDR3 totals 15 residues. Unmatched junction bases numbered 2, after V lost 2 bases and J lost 2 bases. CDR3 DNA sequence: TGTGCCAGCAGCCAAAGCGGGATCAACACCGGGGAGCTGTTTTTT. This encodes CASSQSGINTGELFF.

J is TRBJ1-1 and V is TRBV10-2, with 11 bases aligning to TRBD1. Germline CDR1 WSHSY, CDR2 SAAADI. V was pared by 6 bases and J by 1 base, with 7 bases of the junction left unmatched. The CDR3 has 16 amino acids. The CDR3 loop is CASRKDRGRENTEAFF. In nucleotides, the CDR3 is TGCGCCAGCAGGAAGGACAGGGGGCGTGAGAACACTGAAGCTTTCTTT.

This clonotype appeared a few times. The V gene is TRBV12-3 or TRBV12-4, the J gene TRBJ2-1; 7 nucleotides line up with TRBD1. With 3 bases clipped from V and 8 bases from J, the junction kept 10 bases outside the gene matches. The CDR3 contains 15 residues. DNA of the CDR3: TGTGCCAGCAGTTTTAGTCCCGGGACAGTATATGAGCAGTTCTTC. Translation: CASSFSPGTVYEQFF.

This clonotype was counted a few times. This chain uses TRBV20-1 with TRBJ2-1, with 9 bases aligning to TRBD2. Germline V CDR1 and CDR2: DFQATT, SNEGSKA (reference sequence). V shed 0 bases and J 8 bases; nucleotides not matched to a gene: 11. CDR3 length: 16 amino acids. The CDR3: CSARDGGGRATDEQFF. CDR3 nucleotide sequence: TGCAGTGCTAGAGATGGTGGCGGGAGGGCTACGGATGAGCAGTTCTTC.

The CDR3 loop is CATSPRLAGASEQFF. CDR3 sequence (DNA): TGTGCCACCAGTCCTCGACTAGCGGGAGCCAGTGAGCAGTTCTTC. The chain joins TRBV24-1 to TRBJ2-1; 12 bases align to TRBD2. J lost 9 bases, V lost 6 bases, and 8 bases had no gene match. This CDR3 has 15 amino acids. CDR1 and CDR2 (germline): KGHDR, SFDVKD.